A selection of T cell receptor beta chains follows, all from one sample in a study of patients and donors after allogeneic stem cell transplantation. One entry per CDR3 protein results from TCRdb running MiXCR on the RT-PCR reads. In the table there are about a million distinct CDR3 sequences, more than 15% of which are singletons. The sample was blood, either unsorted or a sorted T cell fraction (not recorded which). These receptors were collected from a human donor who was either an allogeneic HSCT recipient or a stem cell or donor lymphocyte infusion donor (not recorded which). It is not recorded whose cells these are; they may come from a transplant donor. The CDR3 runs from the conserved cysteine through the conserved F or W. The D gene is left open where the match is weak. For some rows the clone size is stated as once, few or many, or as a class when expanded; others skip it.

clone size | D gene | J gene | V gene | CDR3 protein | CDR3 DNA
. | . | TRBJ2-3 | TRBV20-1 | CSARDHGQYF | TGCAGTGCTAGAGATCACGGGCAGTATTTT
few | . | TRBJ2-3 | TRBV20-1 | CSAILTDTQYF | TGCAGTGCCATTCTCACAGATACGCAGTATTTT
few | TRBD2 | TRBJ2-3 | TRBV7-2 | CASSTSGGNTDTQYF | TGTGCCAGCAGTACTAGCGGGGGGAACACAGATACGCAGTATTTT
few | TRBD2 | TRBJ2-3 | TRBV9 | CASSPASSGSTDTQYF | TGTGCCAGCAGCCCCGCTTCTAGCGGTAGCACAGATACGCAGTATTTT
. | . | TRBJ1-1 | TRBV28 | CASTVGTLNTEAFF | TGTGCCAGCACCGTGGGAACTCTGAACACTGAAGCTTTCTTT
. | . | TRBJ2-4 | TRBV15 | CATSRRTGRNIQYF | TGTGCCACCAGCAGAAGAACAGGGAGGAACATTCAGTACTTC
few | TRBD2 | TRBJ2-1 | TRBV19 | CASSPLLAGGYNEQFF | TGTGCCAGTAGTCCCCTACTAGCGGGGGGCTACAATGAGCAGTTCTTC
few | . | TRBJ2-3 | TRBV12-3/TRBV12-4 | CATLSSLGDTQYF | TGTGCCACCCTGTCTTCCTTAGGGGATACGCAGTATTTT
once | TRBD2 | TRBJ2-7 | TRBV10-3 | CAIRWTSLSYEQYF | TGTGCCATCAGATGGACTAGTTTGTCCTACGAGCAGTACTTC
few | TRBD1 | TRBJ2-1 | TRBV7-9 | CASSLGGWDRAYNEQFF | TGTGCCAGCAGCTTAGGAGGGTGGGACAGGGCCTACAATGAGCAGTTCTTC
few | TRBD1 | TRBJ1-5 | TRBV12-3/TRBV12-4 | CASSVNQGEYQPQHF | TGTGCCAGCAGTGTAAATCAGGGGGAGTATCAGCCCCAGCATTTT
. | TRBD2 | TRBJ2-7 | TRBV7-8 | CASIDDGGSDEQYF | TGTGCCAGCATTGACGACGGGGGGTCCGACGAGCAGTACTTC
. | TRBD2 | TRBJ2-7 | TRBV11-2 | CASSLEVGTSGRPSSYEQYF | TGTGCCAGCAGCTTAGAGGTCGGGACTAGCGGGAGGCCTAGCTCCTACGAGCAGTACTTC
. | TRBD1 | TRBJ1-1 | TRBV6-5 | CASSYFGQGATEAFF | TGTGCCAGCAGTTATTTCGGACAGGGGGCAACTGAAGCTTTCTTT
few | . | TRBJ1-1 | TRBV5-8 | CASSPDGTEAFF | TGTGCCAGCAGCCCGGATGGAACTGAAGCTTTCTTT
few | . | TRBJ1-2 | TRBV20-1 | CSAVGVGYTF | TGCAGTGCAGTAGGGGTCGGCTACACCTTC
. | . | TRBJ2-5 | TRBV9 | CASSPLIGFGETQYF | TGTGCCAGCAGCCCCCTCATAGGGTTCGGGGAGACCCAGTACTTC
. | TRBD1 | TRBJ2-1 | TRBV11-1 | CATNGQGADEQFF | TGTGCCACTAACGGACAGGGGGCTGATGAGCAGTTCTTC
. | . | TRBJ1-2 | TRBV14 | CASSQLKGPLGGYTF | TGTGCCAGCAGCCAGCTGAAGGGACCTCTCGGGGGCTACACCTTC
few | . | TRBJ2-1 | TRBV29-1 | CSVELRDEQFF | TGCAGCGTTGAACTCAGGGATGAGCAGTTCTTC
once | . | TRBJ1-1 | TRBV7-9 | CASSSPSDRSGTEAFF | TGTGCCAGCAGCTCACCCTCGGACAGATCAGGCACTGAAGCTTTCTTT
few | . | TRBJ2-3 | TRBV15 | CATSRTWTDTDTQYF | TGTGCCACCAGCAGAACCTGGACCGACACAGATACGCAGTATTTT
. | TRBD2 | TRBJ2-3 | TRBV5-1 | CASSRRGSGTTDTQFF | TGCGCCAGCAGCAGGCGGGGCAGCGGGACCACAGATACGCAGTTTTTT
. | . | TRBJ2-3 | TRBV7-2 | CASSLGRGFTDTQYF | TGTGCCAGCAGCTTAGGAAGGGGGTTCACAGATACGCAGTATTTT
. | . | TRBJ2-1 | TRBV3-1 | CASSTDSYNEQFF | TGTGCCAGCAGCACAGACAGTTACAATGAGCAGTTCTTC
few | . | TRBJ2-7 | TRBV28 | CASSLPGRQYF | TGTGCCAGCAGTTTACCGGGGAGGCAGTACTTC
. | TRBD2 | TRBJ2-2 | TRBV5-1 | CASSSSLAGAPGELFF | TGCGCCAGCAGCTCGTCCCTAGCGGGCGCCCCCGGGGAGCTGTTTTTT
few | . | TRBJ1-6 | TRBV3-1 | CASSQGTGNSPLHF | TGTGCCAGCAGCCAAGGTACAGGAAATTCACCCCTCCACTTT
. | TRBD2 | TRBJ2-2 | TRBV5-1 | CASSFRQGGSGVRRGELFF | TGCGCCAGCAGCTTCCGGCAGGGAGGTAGCGGGGTCAGGCGCGGGGAGCTGTTTTTT
few | . | TRBJ1-2 | TRBV20-1 | CSASTGERKANYGYTF | TGCAGTGCTTCGACGGGGGAGCGGAAAGCAAACTATGGCTACACCTTC
few | . | TRBJ2-7 | TRBV24-1 | CATSTDTTYEQYF | TGTGCCACCAGTACGGACACCACCTACGAGCAGTACTTC
. | . | TRBJ1-2 | TRBV12-3/TRBV12-4 | CASSLSGEGEYGYTF | TGTGCCAGCAGTTTATCAGGGGAAGGGGAATATGGCTACACCTTC
. | . | TRBJ2-5 | TRBV7-2 | CASRFRGALETQYF | TGTGCCAGCAGATTTCGGGGGGCCCTGGAGACCCAGTACTTC
few | TRBD1 | TRBJ1-5 | TRBV5-6 | CASSLGRGQGRSNQPQHF | TGTGCCAGCAGCTTGGGCCGTGGACAGGGGCGTAGCAATCAGCCCCAGCATTTT
. | . | TRBJ2-3 | TRBV29-1 | CSVEDLRPTDTQYF | TGCAGCGTTGAAGATCTGAGACCCACAGATACGCAGTATTTT
. | . | TRBJ1-5 | TRBV7-9 | CASSPGVGSNQPQHF | TGTGCCAGCAGCCCGGGAGTGGGGAGCAATCAGCCCCAGCATTTT
many | . | TRBJ1-3 | TRBV12-3/TRBV12-4 | CASSFWDGNTIYF | TGTGCCAGCAGTTTCTGGGATGGAAACACCATATATTTT
few | TRBD2 | TRBJ2-3 | TRBV7-2 | CASSPRLAPTQYF | TGTGCCAGCAGCCCTCGACTAGCGCCTACGCAGTATTTT
. | TRBD2 | TRBJ2-1 | TRBV5-1 | CASRSGLADFYNEQFF | TGCGCCAGCAGATCCGGACTAGCCGACTTCTACAATGAGCAGTTCTTC
. | . | TRBJ1-1 | TRBV5-1 | CASSPMGNTEAFF | TGCGCCAGCAGCCCGATGGGGAACACTGAAGCTTTCTTT
few | TRBD1 | TRBJ2-2 | TRBV9 | CASSVGQGAGTGELFF | TGTGCCAGCAGCGTAGGTCAGGGGGCGGGCACCGGGGAGCTGTTTTTT
few | TRBD1 | TRBJ2-4 | TRBV7-8 | CASSPRTGKAKNIQYF | TGTGCCAGCAGCCCCCGGACAGGAAAAGCCAAAAACATTCAGTACTTC
. | TRBD1 | TRBJ1-5 | TRBV7-3 | CASSPQPLGTGGNQPQHF | TGTGCCAGCAGCCCTCAGCCACTTGGGACAGGGGGCAATCAGCCCCAGCATTTT
. | . | TRBJ1-6 | TRBV12-3/TRBV12-4 | CASSLIGGYDSPLHF | TGTGCCAGCAGTTTGATTGGGGGGTACGACTCACCCCTCCACTTT
. | . | TRBJ2-7 | TRBV7-9 | CASSLNTAGWQYF | TGTGCCAGCAGCTTAAACACGGCGGGATGGCAGTACTTC
. | TRBD1 | TRBJ2-3 | TRBV27 | CASSQNRDRGSDTQYF | TGTGCCAGCAGCCAGAACCGGGACAGGGGATCGGATACGCAGTATTTT
few | TRBD1 | TRBJ1-1 | TRBV7-6 | CASSLLVGTGGDEAFF | TGTGCCAGCAGCTTACTGGTGGGGACAGGGGGCGATGAAGCTTTCTTT
few | . | TRBJ2-6 | TRBV18 | CASSPRYYAVLTF | TGTGCCAGCTCACCCCGATACTATGCCGTCCTGACTTTC
few | . | TRBJ2-3 | TRBV5-1 | CASSSGTGSSDTQYF | TGCGCCAGCAGCTCCGGGACCGGGTCATCCGATACGCAGTATTTT
. | . | TRBJ2-1 | TRBV5-6 | CASSLNLAGPYNEQFF | TGTGCCAGCAGCTTAAATCTGGCGGGCCCCTACAATGAGCAGTTCTTC